This T cell receptor (beta chain) is from a study of beta chain features in type 1 diabetes. Looking at the study overall: Summed over all samples, the examined sorted cells came to 95 million to 120 million.

The whole isolated RNA underwent reverse transcription, so sequencing captured expressed TCRB transcripts. TCRdb keeps only in-frame clones here, not all; method: immunoSEQ multiplex PCR. This sample has 970,000 or so clones; 17% occur once, and the top ten carry 0.023%. This clone has at least ten counts. V lost 0 bases to trimming and J lost 1 base, with 16 bases between them. The CDR3 sequence is 17 residues long. From germline, CDR1 is ENHRY and CDR2 SYGVKD. The sequenced sample was naive CD4+ T cells from blood. This TCR derives from a woman between 18 and 29 years old in good health. The chain uses TRBV10-3 and TRBJ2-7, with D unclear. The CDR3 coding sequence is TGTGCCATCAGTGAGTCCGGTCTCCGTGGGGATTCCTACGAGCAGTACTTC. This sequence encodes CAISESGLRGDSYEQYF.